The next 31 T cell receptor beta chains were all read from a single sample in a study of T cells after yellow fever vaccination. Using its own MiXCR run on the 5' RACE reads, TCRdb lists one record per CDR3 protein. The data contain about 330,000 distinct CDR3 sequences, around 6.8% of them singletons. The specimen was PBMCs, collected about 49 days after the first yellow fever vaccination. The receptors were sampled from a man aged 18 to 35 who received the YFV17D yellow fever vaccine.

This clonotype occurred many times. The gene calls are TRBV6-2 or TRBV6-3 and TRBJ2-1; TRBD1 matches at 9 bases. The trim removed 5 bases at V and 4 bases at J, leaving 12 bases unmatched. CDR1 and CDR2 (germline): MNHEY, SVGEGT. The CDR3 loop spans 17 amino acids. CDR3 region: CASSRGTGTGMYNEQFF. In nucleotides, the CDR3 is TGTGCCAGCAGTCGGGGTACCGGGACAGGGATGTACAATGAGCAGTTCTTC.

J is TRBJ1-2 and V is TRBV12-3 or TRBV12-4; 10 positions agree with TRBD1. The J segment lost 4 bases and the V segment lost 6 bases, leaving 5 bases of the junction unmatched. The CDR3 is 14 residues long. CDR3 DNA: TGTGCCAGCAGGGGGACAGGGGAACTCTATGGCTACACCTTC. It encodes CASRGTGELYGYTF.

The CDR3 region has the DNA TGTGCCAGCAGAGAAGACGGGAACACTGAAGCTTTCTTT. Encoded protein: CASREDGNTEAFF. The chain has TRBV7-8 and TRBJ1-1; D is unclear. Germline V gene data show CDR1 as SGHVS and CDR2 as FQNEAQ. The V and J ends lost 6 bases and 1 base respectively, with 9 bases between them. This CDR3 has 13 residues. The entire variable domain, with the rest obtained from reference TRBV7-8 and TRBJ1-1, is as follows: GAGVSQSPRYKVAKRGQDVALRCDPISGHVSLFWYQQALGQGPEFLTYFQNEAQLDKSGLPSDRFFAERPEGSVSTLKIQRTQQEDSAVYLCASREDGNTEAFFGQGTRLTVV.

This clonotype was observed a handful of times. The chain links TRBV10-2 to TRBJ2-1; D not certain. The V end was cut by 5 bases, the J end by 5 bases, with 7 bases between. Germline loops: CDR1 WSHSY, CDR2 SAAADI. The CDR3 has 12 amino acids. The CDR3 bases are TGCGCCAGCAGTTTTGCGGACAATGAGCAGTTCTTC. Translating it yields CASSFADNEQFF.

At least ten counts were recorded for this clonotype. The CDR3 DNA reads as TGCAGCGTTGAGATAGCGGGGGGACAAGAGACCCAGTACTTC. It yields the protein CSVEIAGGQETQYF. V and J are TRBV29-1 and TRBJ2-5; 10 nucleotides match TRBD2. Germline values: CDR1 SQVTM, CDR2 ANQGSEA. The trim removed 3 bases at V and 2 bases at J, leaving 3 bases unmatched. This CDR3 is built from 14 residues.

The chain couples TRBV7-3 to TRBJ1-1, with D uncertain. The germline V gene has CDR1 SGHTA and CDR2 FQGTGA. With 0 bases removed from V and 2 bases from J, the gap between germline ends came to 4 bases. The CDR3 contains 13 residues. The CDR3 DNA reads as TGTGCCAGCAGCTTAACGCATAACACTGAAGCTTTCTTT. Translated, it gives CASSLTHNTEAFF.

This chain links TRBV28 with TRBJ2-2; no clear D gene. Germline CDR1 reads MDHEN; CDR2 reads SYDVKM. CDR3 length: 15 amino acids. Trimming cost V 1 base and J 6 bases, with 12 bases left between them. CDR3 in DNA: TGTGCCAGCAGTTTATCAGTCGGTTTGGCCGGGGAGCTGTTTTTT. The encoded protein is CASSLSVGLAGELFF.

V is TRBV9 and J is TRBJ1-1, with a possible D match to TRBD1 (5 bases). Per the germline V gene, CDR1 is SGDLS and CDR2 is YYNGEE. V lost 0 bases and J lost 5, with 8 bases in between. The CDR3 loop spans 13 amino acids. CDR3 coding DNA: TGTGCCAGCAGCGTAGCCTGGGGGACTGAAGCTTTCTTT. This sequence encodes CASSVAWGTEAFF.

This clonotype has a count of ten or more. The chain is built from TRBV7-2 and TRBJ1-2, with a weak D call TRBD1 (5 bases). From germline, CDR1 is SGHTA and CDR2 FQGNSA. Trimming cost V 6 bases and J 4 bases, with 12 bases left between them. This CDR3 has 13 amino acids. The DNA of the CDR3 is TGTGCCAGCAGTTTGGGGGGTATCTATGGCTACACCTTC. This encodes CASSLGGIYGYTF.

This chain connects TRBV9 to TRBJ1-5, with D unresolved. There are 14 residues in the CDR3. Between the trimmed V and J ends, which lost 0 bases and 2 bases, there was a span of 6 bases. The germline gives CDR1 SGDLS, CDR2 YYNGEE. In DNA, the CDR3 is TGTGCCAGCAGCGTAGATGGGGGCAATCAGCCCCAGCATTTT. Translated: CASSVDGGNQPQHF.

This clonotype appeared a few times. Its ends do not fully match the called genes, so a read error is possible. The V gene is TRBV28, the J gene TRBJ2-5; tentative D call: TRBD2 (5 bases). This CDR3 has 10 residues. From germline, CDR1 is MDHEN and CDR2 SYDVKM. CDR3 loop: CASKGGGLSF. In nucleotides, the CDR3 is TGTGCCAGCAAGGGTGGAGGACTTAGCTTC.

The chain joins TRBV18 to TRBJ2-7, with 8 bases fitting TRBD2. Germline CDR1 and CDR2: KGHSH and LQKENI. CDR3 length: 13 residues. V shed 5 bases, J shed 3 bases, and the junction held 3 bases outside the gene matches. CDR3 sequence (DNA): TGTGCCAGCTCAACGGGGGGGCTCTACGAGCAGTACTTC. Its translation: CASSTGGLYEQYF.

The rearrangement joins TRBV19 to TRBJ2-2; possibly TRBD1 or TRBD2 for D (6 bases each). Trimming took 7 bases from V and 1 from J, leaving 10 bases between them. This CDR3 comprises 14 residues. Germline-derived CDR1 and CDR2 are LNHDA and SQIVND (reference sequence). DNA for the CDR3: TGTGCCAGTATACAGGGACTGAACACCGGGGAGCTGTTTTTT. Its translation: CASIQGLNTGELFF.

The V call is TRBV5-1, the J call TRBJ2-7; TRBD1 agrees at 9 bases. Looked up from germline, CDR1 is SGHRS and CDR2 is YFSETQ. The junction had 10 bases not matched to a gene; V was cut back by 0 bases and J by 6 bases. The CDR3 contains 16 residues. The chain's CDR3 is CASSLGTGEIWREQYF. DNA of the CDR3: TGCGCCAGCAGCTTGGGGACAGGGGAAATTTGGCGCGAGCAGTACTTC.

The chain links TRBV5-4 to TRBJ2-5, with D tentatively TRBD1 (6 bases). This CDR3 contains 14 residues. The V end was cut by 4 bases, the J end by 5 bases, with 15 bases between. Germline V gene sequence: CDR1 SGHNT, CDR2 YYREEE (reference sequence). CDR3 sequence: CASSDSTGLETQYF. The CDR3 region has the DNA TGTGCCAGCAGCGACTCAACAGGGCTTGAGACCCAGTACTTC. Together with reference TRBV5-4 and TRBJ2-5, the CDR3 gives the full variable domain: ETGVTQSPTHLIKTRGQQVTLRCSSQSGHNTVSWYQQALGQGPQFIFQYYREEENGRGNFPPRFSGLQFPNYSSELNVNALELDDSALYLCASSDSTGLETQYFGPGTRLLVL.

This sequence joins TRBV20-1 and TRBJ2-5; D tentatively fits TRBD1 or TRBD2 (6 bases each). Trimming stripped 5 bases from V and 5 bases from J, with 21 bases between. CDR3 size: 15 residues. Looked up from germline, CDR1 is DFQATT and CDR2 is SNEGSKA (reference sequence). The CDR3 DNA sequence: TGCAGTGCTCCGATGGTGCAGGGGAGGTACGAGACCCAGTACTTC. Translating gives CSAPMVQGRYETQYF.

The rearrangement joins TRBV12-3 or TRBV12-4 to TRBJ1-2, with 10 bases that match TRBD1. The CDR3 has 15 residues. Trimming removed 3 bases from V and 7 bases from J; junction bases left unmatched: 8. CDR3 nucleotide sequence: TGTGCCAGCAGTTTGGAAGTGACAGGGGGCTTTGGCTACACCTTC. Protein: CASSLEVTGGFGYTF.

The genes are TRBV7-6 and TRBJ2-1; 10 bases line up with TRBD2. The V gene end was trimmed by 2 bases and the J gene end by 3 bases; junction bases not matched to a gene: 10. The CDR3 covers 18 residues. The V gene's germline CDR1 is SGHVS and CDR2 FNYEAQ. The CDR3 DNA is TGTGCCAGCAGCTTATCCAGCGGGGGGGCCAACGACTACAATGAGCAGTTCTTC. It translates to CASSLSSGGANDYNEQFF.

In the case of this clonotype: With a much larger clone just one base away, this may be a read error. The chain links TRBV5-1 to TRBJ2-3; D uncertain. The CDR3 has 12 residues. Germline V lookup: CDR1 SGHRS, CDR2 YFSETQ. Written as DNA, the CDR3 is TGCGTCAGCAGACGGAGCACAGATACGCAGTATTTT. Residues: CVSRRSTDTQYF.

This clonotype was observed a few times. CDR3 in amino acids: CASSLDMTGGYTF. As DNA, the CDR3 is TGCGCCAGCAGCCTTGACATGACGGGCGGCTACACCTTC. The chain carries TRBV5-1 and TRBJ1-2; D unresolved. The V end was cut by 4 bases, the J end by 8 bases, with 15 bases between. This CDR3 comprises 13 residues. Per the germline V gene, CDR1 is SGHRS and CDR2 is YFSETQ.

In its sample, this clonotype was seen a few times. The chain's CDR3 is CSARDRLFGEQYF. In DNA, the CDR3 is TGCAGTGCTAGAGATCGGTTGTTCGGCGAGCAGTACTTC. J is TRBJ2-7 and V is TRBV20-1; unclear D gene. The ends were cut back, 0 bases at V and 6 bases at J, with 12 bases in the middle. The germline gives CDR1 DFQATT, CDR2 SNEGSKA (reference sequence). CDR3 size: 13 residues.

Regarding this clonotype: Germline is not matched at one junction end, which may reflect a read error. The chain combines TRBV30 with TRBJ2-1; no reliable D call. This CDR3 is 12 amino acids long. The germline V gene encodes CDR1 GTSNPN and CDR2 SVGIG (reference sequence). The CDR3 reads CAWSDYYSEQFF. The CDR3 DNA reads TGTGCCTGGAGTGACTACTACAGTGAGCAGTTCTTC.

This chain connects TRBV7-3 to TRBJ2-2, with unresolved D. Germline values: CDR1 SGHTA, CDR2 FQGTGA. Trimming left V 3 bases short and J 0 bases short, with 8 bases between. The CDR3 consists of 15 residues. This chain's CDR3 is CASSLTGPNTGELFF. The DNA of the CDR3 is TGTGCCAGCAGCTTGACCGGACCGAACACCGGGGAGCTGTTTTTT.

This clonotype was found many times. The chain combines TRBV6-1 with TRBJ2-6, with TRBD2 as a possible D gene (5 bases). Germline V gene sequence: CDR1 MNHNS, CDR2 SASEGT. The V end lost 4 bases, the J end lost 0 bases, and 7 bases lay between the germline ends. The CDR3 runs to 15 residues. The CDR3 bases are TGTGCCAGCAGTGGGAGGAGCTCTGGGGCCAACGTCCTGACTTTC. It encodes CASSGRSSGANVLTF.

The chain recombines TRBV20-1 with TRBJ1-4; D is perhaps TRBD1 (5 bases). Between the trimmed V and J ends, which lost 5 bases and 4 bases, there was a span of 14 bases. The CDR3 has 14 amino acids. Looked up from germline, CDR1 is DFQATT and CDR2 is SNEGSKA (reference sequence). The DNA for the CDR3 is TGCAGTGCTCTTCGACAGCCTGATAATGAAAAACTGTTTTTT. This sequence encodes CSALRQPDNEKLFF.

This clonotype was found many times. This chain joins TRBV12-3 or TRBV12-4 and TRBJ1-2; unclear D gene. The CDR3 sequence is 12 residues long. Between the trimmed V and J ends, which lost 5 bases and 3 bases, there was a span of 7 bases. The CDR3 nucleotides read TGTGCCAGCAGTGTGTTCGACTATGGCTACACCTTC. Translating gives CASSVFDYGYTF.

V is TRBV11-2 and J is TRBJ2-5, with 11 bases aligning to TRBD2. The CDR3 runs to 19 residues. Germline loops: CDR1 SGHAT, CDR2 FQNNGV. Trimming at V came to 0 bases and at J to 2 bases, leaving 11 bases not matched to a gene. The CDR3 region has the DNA TGTGCCAGCAGCTTAGATCGTCGGGCTAGCGGGGGGCATCAAGAGACCCAGTACTTC. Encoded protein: CASSLDRRASGGHQETQYF.

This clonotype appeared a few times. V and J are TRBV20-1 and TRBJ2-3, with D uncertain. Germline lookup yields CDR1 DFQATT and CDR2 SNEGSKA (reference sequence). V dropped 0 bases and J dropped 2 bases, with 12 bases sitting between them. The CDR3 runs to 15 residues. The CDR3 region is CSARDGVASTDTQYF. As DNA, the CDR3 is TGCAGTGCTAGAGATGGGGTAGCTTCCACAGATACGCAGTATTTT.

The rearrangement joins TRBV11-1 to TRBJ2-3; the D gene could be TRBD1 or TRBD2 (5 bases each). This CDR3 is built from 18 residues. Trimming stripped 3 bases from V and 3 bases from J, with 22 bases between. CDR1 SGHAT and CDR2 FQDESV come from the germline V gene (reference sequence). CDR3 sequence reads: CASSLPPYRRDPTDTQYF. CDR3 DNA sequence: TGTGCCAGCAGCTTGCCACCCTACAGACGGGACCCTACAGATACGCAGTATTTT.

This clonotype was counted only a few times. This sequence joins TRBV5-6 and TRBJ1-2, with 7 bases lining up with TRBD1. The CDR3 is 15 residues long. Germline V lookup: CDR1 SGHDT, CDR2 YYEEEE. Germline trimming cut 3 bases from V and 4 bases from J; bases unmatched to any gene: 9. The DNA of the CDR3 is TGTGCCAGCAGCTATTCCGGGACAGAATCCTATGGCTACACCTTC. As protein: CASSYSGTESYGYTF. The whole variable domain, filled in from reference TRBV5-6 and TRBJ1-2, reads DAGVTQSPTHLIKTRGQQVTLRCSPKSGHDTVSWYQQALGQGPQFIFQYYEEEERQRGNFPDRFSGHQFPNYSSELNVNALLLGDSALYLCASSYSGTESYGYTFGSGTRLTVV.

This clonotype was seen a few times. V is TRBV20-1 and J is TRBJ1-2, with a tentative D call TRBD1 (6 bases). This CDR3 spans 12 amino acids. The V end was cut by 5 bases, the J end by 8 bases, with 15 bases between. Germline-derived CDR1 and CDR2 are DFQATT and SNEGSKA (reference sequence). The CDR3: CSAATGSSGYTF. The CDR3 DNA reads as TGCAGTGCTGCAACAGGGTCTTCCGGCTACACCTTC.